This T cell receptor (beta chain) was sequenced in a study of regulatory T cells in long-lasting Graves disease. Study at large: Patients with persistent Graves' disease had over 5 years of antithyroid drugs and persistent TSH receptor antibodies. Study-level findings and limits: Favored usage of TRBV28, TRBJ1-2 and TRBJ2-5 was recorded in persistent disease.

The time point is: persistent/refractory GD, antithyroid drugs over 5 years with positive TRAb. PBMCs were the source of the RNA used for TCR sequencing. The germline V gene encodes CDR1 SGHKS and CDR2 YYEKEE (reference sequence). CDR3 size: 17 residues. The V and J ends lost 3 bases and 1 base, in that order; junction bases with no gene match: 9. About this clonotype itself: Antigen unknown.

Arm-PCR of CDR3 regions and iRepertoire HTBI primers were the basis on which TCR beta libraries were built. TCRdb reanalysed the multiplex PCR reads using MiXCR and keeps one entry per CDR3 protein. The table shows approximately 350,000 distinct CDR3 sequences, with around 23% occurring only once. The specimen comprised peripheral blood mononuclear cells (PBMCs), sampled when the disease was refractory, from a patient treated with antithyroid drugs. This receptor was identified in a woman aged 35 to 49 with Graves disease. The rearrangement links TRBV5-5 to TRBJ2-3; the match to TRBD2 covers 9 bases. CDR3 nucleotides: TGTGCCAGCAGCTCTTTGACCTCTAGCGGGGGCACAGATACGCAGTATTTT. Encoded protein: CASSSLTSSGGTDTQYF. The variable domain in full, completed from reference TRBV5-5 and TRBJ2-3, reads DAGVTQSPTHLIKTRGQQVTLRCSPISGHKSVSWYQQVLGQGPQFIFQYYEKEERGRGNFPDRFSARQFPNYSSELNVNALLLGDSALYLCASSSLTSSGGTDTQYFGPGTRLTVL.